The clone carrying this TCR beta chain showed up just a few times. Its antigen is as yet unknown. These data belong to a study of long-term antiretroviral therapy in people with HIV. Study-wide points: Blood, drawn from about 2003 to 2017, may reflect older ART regimens. HIV repertoires spanned tighter CDR3 length ranges than controls did.

Sequencing used immunoSEQ v3.0 at survey level. Sequencing had a target that covered about 40,000-50,000 T-cell genomes per sample. The method was immunoSEQ multiplex PCR; TCRdb's version includes in-frame clones alone and lacks a portion of them. The sample records some 31,000 clones, nearly 90% being singletons. V gave up 5 bases and J gave up 5 bases; unmatched junction bases: 11. The CDR3 is 15 residues long. The germline CDR1 and CDR2 sequences are LNHDA and SQIVND (reference sequence). Specimens carried about 1-10 million cryopreserved PBMC before DNA extraction. This chain links TRBV19 with TRBJ1-1, with 7 positions matching TRBD1. The source material was unsorted PBMCs, sampled 1.1 years after starting antiretroviral therapy. This TCR came from a man younger than 35 with HIV. The CDR3: CASSGTGEGYTEAFF. The CDR3 region has the DNA TGTGCCAGTAGTGGTACAGGGGAGGGTTATACTGAAGCTTTCTTT.